The clone carrying this T cell receptor beta chain was counted only a few times. Its antigen is as yet unknown. PCR primers comprised 60 Vbeta and 13 Jbeta primers. Clones were sequenced by immunoSEQ multiplex PCR, and TCRdb holds only the in-frame ones, with some missing. Here the sample spans 150,000 to 200,000 clones, roughly 80% being singletons. The data derive from a study of cytomegalovirus exposure and HLA in healthy donors. General study points: Testing in vitro showed a few CMV-associated chains specific for CMV antigens. TCR beta chains numbering 164 were designated cytomegalovirus-associated.

Germline CDR1 SGHAT, CDR2 FQNNGV. This CDR3 is built from 16 residues. Unmatched junction bases numbered 10, after V lost 6 bases and J lost 1 base. Likely unrecorded immune exposures existed in these nominally healthy donors. The sequence was obtained from a woman between 40 and 50 years old in good health and CMV-seronegative. Sequencing was done on a sample of PBMCs. V and J are TRBV11-2 and TRBJ2-5, with 8 bases identical to TRBD2. CDR3 region: CASSPPGTRAQETQYF. In DNA form, the CDR3 reads TGTGCCAGCAGTCCTCCGGGGACTAGGGCCCAAGAGACCCAGTACTTC.